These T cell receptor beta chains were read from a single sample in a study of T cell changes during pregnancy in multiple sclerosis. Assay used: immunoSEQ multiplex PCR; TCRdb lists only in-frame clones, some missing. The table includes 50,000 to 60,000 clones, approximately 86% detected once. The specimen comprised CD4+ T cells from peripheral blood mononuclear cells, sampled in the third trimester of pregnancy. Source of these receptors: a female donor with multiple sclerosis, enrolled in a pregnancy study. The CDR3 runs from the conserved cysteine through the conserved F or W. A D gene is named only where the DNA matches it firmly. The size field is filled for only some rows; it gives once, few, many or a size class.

CDR3: CASSRGTSRYNEQFF; DNA: TGTGCCAGCAGCCGCGGGACTAGCAGATACAATGAGCAGTTCTTC; V: TRBV4-2; size: -; D: TRBD2; J: TRBJ2-1
CDR3: CASSMRGSYEKLFF; DNA: TGTGCCAGTAGTATGAGGGGGTCTTACGAAAAACTGTTTTTT; V: TRBV19; size: -; D: -; J: TRBJ1-4
CDR3: CASSFIGQGSYEQYF; DNA: TGTGCCAGCAGTTTTATTGGACAGGGTTCCTACGAGCAGTACTTC; V: TRBV28; size: -; D: TRBD1; J: TRBJ2-7
CDR3: CASSYGSKSNYGYTF; DNA: TGTGCCAGCAGTTATGGGAGTAAATCTAACTATGGCTACACCTTC; V: TRBV6-5; size: once; D: -; J: TRBJ1-2
CDR3: CASSFDNEQFF; DNA: TGTGCCAGCAGTTTCGACAATGAGCAGTTCTTC; V: TRBV11-3; size: -; D: -; J: TRBJ2-1
CDR3: CASSLVNTGEQYF; DNA: TGTGCCAGCAGCTTAGTAAATACAGGCGAGCAGTACTTC; V: TRBV7-6; size: -; D: -; J: TRBJ2-7
CDR3: CASSDGSYYGYTF; DNA: TGTGCCAGCAGTGACGGGTCGTACTATGGCTACACCTTC; V: TRBV6-1; size: -; D: -; J: TRBJ1-2
CDR3: CASSEGGLGYTF; DNA: TGTGCCAGCAGTGAGGGGGGATTGGGCTACACCTTC; V: TRBV6-4; size: -; D: -; J: TRBJ1-2
CDR3: CASSLVLDSFYEQYF; DNA: TGCGCCAGCAGCTTGGTGCTAGATTCCTTCTACGAGCAGTACTTC; V: TRBV5-1; size: -; D: -; J: TRBJ2-7
CDR3: CASSARDEQYF; DNA: TGTGCCAGCAGTGCCCGGGACGAGCAGTACTTC; V: TRBV6-4; size: -; D: -; J: TRBJ2-7
CDR3: CASSHVRYGYTF; DNA: TGCGCCAGCAGCCATGTGCGCTATGGCTACACCTTC; V: TRBV4-3; size: -; D: -; J: TRBJ1-2
CDR3: CASSLGRQSTEAFF; DNA: TGTGCCAGCAGCTTGGGCAGACAGTCCACTGAAGCTTTCTTT; V: TRBV5-6; size: -; D: -; J: TRBJ1-1
CDR3: CAWKSNEAFF; DNA: TGTGCCTGGAAATCCAATGAAGCTTTCTTT; V: TRBV30; size: -; D: -; J: TRBJ1-1
CDR3: CASSITRDADTQYF; DNA: TGTGCCAGCAGCATTACTAGAGACGCAGATACGCAGTATTTT; V: TRBV7-2; size: once; D: -; J: TRBJ2-3
CDR3: CASSLGAGLSSYEQYF; DNA: TGTGCCAGCAGTTTAGGGGCGGGGCTTAGCTCCTACGAGCAGTACTTC; V: TRBV27; size: few; D: -; J: TRBJ2-7